Presented here are 9 T cell receptor beta chains from one specimen sequenced in a study of T cell repertoires in cytomegalovirus infection. In TCRdb, the reads were re-called with MiXCR into one record per CDR3 protein. This sample has 700,000 to 950,000 distinct CDR3 sequences, with over 25% found just once. No antigen has been identified for these receptors. Sequenced material: cultured CD8+ T cells from PBMCs, taken from culture after CMV antigen stimulation. These receptors all come from a human donor in good health (CMV status not recorded). Some clones in this sample may be carry-over from other donors' samples.

This clonotype was observed at least ten times. This rearrangement joins TRBV7-2 to TRBJ1-5; a weak D match, TRBD1 (6 bases). Germline V gene lookup returns CDR1 SGHTA and CDR2 FQGNSA. CDR3 length equals 17 residues. V was clipped by 2 bases and J by 0 bases, with 14 bases between them. The CDR3 reads CASSLTGRFYSNQPQHF. CDR3 in DNA: TGTGCCAGCAGCTTAACAGGGAGATTCTATAGCAATCAGCCCCAGCATTTT.

V usage is TRBV4-1 and J usage is TRBJ2-1; D not certain. Germline loops: CDR1 MGHRA, CDR2 YSYEKL. This CDR3 spans 16 amino acids. Trimming removed 0 bases from V and 0 bases from J, with 9 bases in between. CDR3 sequence reads: CASSQDEVSSYNEQFF. The CDR3 DNA reads as TGCGCCAGCAGCCAAGATGAGGTGAGCTCCTACAATGAGCAGTTCTTC.

This clonotype was detected only a few times. V is TRBV5-1 and J is TRBJ2-1, with a weak D call TRBD2 (7 bases). Trimming removed 0 bases from V and 4 bases from J, with 17 bases in between. This CDR3 contains 17 residues. The V gene's germline CDR1 is SGHRS and CDR2 YFSETQ. CDR3 residues: CASSLAGAGAVYNEQFF. The CDR3 nucleotides read TGCGCCAGCAGCTTGGCAGGGGCGGGGGCCGTTTACAATGAGCAGTTCTTC.

This clonotype was detected a few times. The rearrangement links TRBV7-6 to TRBJ2-5; TRBD2 aligns across 13 bases. Germline CDR1 SGHVS, CDR2 FNYEAQ. The CDR3 totals 19 residues. Trimming removed 3 bases from V and 4 bases from J; junction bases left unmatched: 14. CDR3 bases: TGTGCCAGCAGCTTTCTCACTAGAGGACTAGCGGGGGAGGGAGAGACCCAGTACTTC. This sequence encodes CASSFLTRGLAGEGETQYF.

This clonotype was seen only a few times. The gene calls are TRBV6-5 and TRBJ2-3; a possible D gene is TRBD1 (6 bases). Per germline, CDR1 MNHEY and CDR2 SVGAGI. The V gene lost 0 bases and the J gene lost 2 bases, with 6 bases spanning the gap. The CDR3 is made up of 14 amino acids. As DNA, the CDR3 is TGTGCCAGCAGTTACTCGGGGGCCACAGATACGCAGTATTTT. As protein: CASSYSGATDTQYF.

The chain joins TRBV19 to TRBJ2-3; D unresolved. CDR1 and CDR2 from the germline V gene are LNHDA and SQIVND (reference sequence). There are 13 residues in the CDR3. Trimming shortened V by 3 bases and J by 6 bases, and 10 bases separated the two germline ends. CDR3 sequence (DNA): TGTGCCAGTAGTATTATGGGTCCGGATACGCAGTATTTT. Protein product: CASSIMGPDTQYF.

This clonotype was seen more than once but under ten times. V usage is TRBV7-3 and J usage is TRBJ2-3, with D tentatively TRBD1 or TRBD2 (6 bases each). The germline V and J ends were trimmed by 5 bases and 1 base, with 16 bases remaining between them. This CDR3 has 16 amino acids. The germline V gene has CDR1 SGHTA and CDR2 FQGTGA. In DNA form, the CDR3 reads TGTGCCAGCAGCCCCCGGCTCGGGGGCCGCACAGATACGCAGTATTTT. Translating it yields CASSPRLGGRTDTQYF.

This chain uses TRBV15 with TRBJ1-2; D possibly corresponds to TRBD1 (6 bases). V was trimmed by 0 bases and J by 3 bases, leaving 11 bases between them. Germline assignment: CDR1 LNHNV and CDR2 YYDKDF (reference sequence). The CDR3 sequence is 15 residues long. The CDR3 sequence: CATSREAGADYGYTF. CDR3 coding DNA: TGTGCCACCAGCAGAGAAGCGGGGGCAGACTATGGCTACACCTTC. Complete variable domain (other parts from reference TRBV15 and TRBJ1-2): DAMVIQNPRYQVTQFGKPVTLSCSQTLNHNVMYWYQQKSSQAPKLLFHYYDKDFNNEADTPDNFQSRRPNTSFCFLDIRSPGLGDTAMYLCATSREAGADYGYTFGSGTRLTVV.

The rearrangement links TRBV10-3 to TRBJ2-1; either TRBD1 or TRBD2 may supply D (5 bases each). The CDR3 consists of 13 residues. Trimming took off 4 bases at V and 8 bases at J, with 12 bases between the two ends. Germline CDR1 and CDR2: ENHRY and SYGVKD. The CDR3 DNA follows: TGTGCCATCAGTGGAACATTGGGGGATGAGCAGTTCTTC. Its protein is CAISGTLGDEQFF.